The next 14 T cell receptor beta chains were all read from a single sample in a study of esophageal squamous cell carcinoma under preoperative chemotherapy. In TCRdb, the PCR reads were re-called with MiXCR into one record per CDR3 protein. The sample has roughly 32,000 distinct CDR3 sequences, roughly 52% seen once. Documented time point: before preoperative PTX-NDP chemotherapy. The sample was collected from a patient given preoperative chemotherapy. The origin of the receptors is a human donor with esophageal squamous cell carcinoma. The donor label of this sample is uncertain.

The V gene is TRBV7-6, the J gene TRBJ2-3; 10 bases align to TRBD1. Germline CDR1 and CDR2: SGHVS and FNYEAQ. The CDR3 extends over 17 amino acids. Germline trimming cut 5 bases from V and 0 bases from J; bases unmatched to any gene: 8. The CDR3 DNA reads TGTGCCAGCAGCCCCGCGGGACAGGGGTATAGCACAGATACGCAGTATTTT. This gives the protein CASSPAGQGYSTDTQYF.

The chain joins TRBV7-2 to TRBJ2-4; TRBD2 is a possible D gene (8 bases). CDR1 and CDR2 (germline): SGHTA, FQGNSA. The CDR3 is 14 amino acids. The CDR3 loop is CAGSGGGTEDTQYF. In DNA, the CDR3 is TGTGCGGGCAGCGGGGGCGGGACAGAGGACACCCAGTACTTC.

This clonotype was observed many times. The gene calls are TRBV6-5 and TRBJ2-2; tentative D call: TRBD2 (6 bases). Germline CDR1 MNHEY, CDR2 SVGAGI. This CDR3 region has 15 residues. Deletions cut 6 bases from V and 7 bases from J, with 18 bases between. The CDR3 protein is CASRIMTSSSGELFF. The CDR3 coding sequence is TGTGCCAGCAGGATTATGACTAGTTCCAGCGGGGAGCTGTTTTTT.

V gene TRBV7-2 combines with J gene TRBJ2-5; D gene unclear. V lost 1 base to trimming and J lost 11 bases, with 20 bases between them. This CDR3 contains 15 residues. Germline V gene lookup returns CDR1 SGHTA and CDR2 FQGNSA. This CDR3 is CASSLGRSSYNEQYF. The CDR3 DNA is TGTGCCAGCAGCTTAGGCAGAAGCTCCTACAATGAGCAGTACTTC.

This clonotype was recorded at least ten times. The chain is built from TRBV10-2 and TRBJ1-6; TRBD1 is a possible D gene (5 bases). The CDR3 covers 13 residues. Germline V lookup: CDR1 WSHSY, CDR2 SAAADI. Trimming took 0 bases from V and 9 from J, leaving 6 bases between them. The CDR3, as DNA: TGCGCCAGCAGTGAGTCGAGGGGTTCACCCCTCCACTTT. Encoded protein: CASSESRGSPLHF.

The chain employs TRBV6-5 and TRBJ2-3, with 11 nucleotides matching TRBD2. The V segment lost 0 bases and the J segment 6 bases; nucleotides outside the gene matches: 5. The germline V gene has CDR1 MNHEY and CDR2 SVGAGI. This CDR3 is built from 16 residues. The CDR3 coding sequence is TGTGCCAGCAGTTACTCTAGCGGGAGGGGATCTGATACGCAGTATTTT. Translated, it gives CASSYSSGRGSDTQYF.

This clonotype appeared a single time. This rearrangement joins TRBV7-2 to TRBJ2-4; no firm D call. The CDR3 has 15 amino acids. The V end was cut by 5 bases, the J end by 13 bases, with 24 bases between. CDR1 and CDR2 (germline): SGHTA, FQGNSA. The CDR3 DNA reads as TGTGCCAGCAGCCTCCTCGGGTCAGCCAAAGACACCCAGTACTTC. Translating gives CASSLLGSAKDTQYF.

The V gene is TRBV6-5, the J gene TRBJ2-5; no clear D gene. Germline V CDR1 and CDR2: MNHEY, SVGAGI. There are 12 residues in the CDR3. Trimming took off 6 bases at V and 5 bases at J, with 10 bases between the two ends. CDR3 residues: CASSHSRETQYF. The CDR3 region has the DNA TGTGCCAGCAGCCACTCCCGGGAGACCCAGTACTTC.

This clonotype was counted a few times. This chain links TRBV6-2 or TRBV6-3 with TRBJ2-1, with 7 positions matching TRBD2. V was pared by 0 bases and J by 6 bases, with 20 bases of the junction left unmatched. The CDR3 is made up of 20 amino acids. From germline, CDR1 is MNHEY and CDR2 SVGEGT. In DNA form, the CDR3 reads TGTGCCAGCAGTTACTCGATCTGGGATCGGGCGGGAGACTCCCGCAATGAGCAGTTCTTC. It yields the protein CASSYSIWDRAGDSRNEQFF.

Note on this clonotype: A much larger clone lies one base from this, so it may be a read error. Because the CDR3 is missing its conserved closing phenylalanine or tryptophan, this is likely a read error. This chain connects TRBV7-2 to TRBJ2-1; no clear D. The CDR3 has 15 residues. CDR1 is SGHTA and CDR2 is FQGNSA in the germline V gene. V lost 1 base, J lost 3 bases, and 10 bases lay in between. In nucleotides, the CDR3 is TGTGCCAGCAGCTTAGATCCCACGTTCTACAATGAGCAGTTCTAC. Protein: CASSLDPTFYNEQFY.

The rearrangement links TRBV5-4 to TRBJ2-3; D gene uncertain. The V gene's germline CDR1 is SGHNT and CDR2 YYREEE (reference sequence). The CDR3 spans 15 residues. V was clipped by 0 bases and J by 3 bases, with 11 bases between them. CDR3 protein: CASSLAGSGTDTQYF. In nucleotides, the CDR3 is TGTGCCAGCAGCTTGGCCGGTAGTGGGACAGATACGCAGTATTTT.

This clonotype is deemed medium-sized (0.01 to 0.1%). The chain joins TRBV7-9 to TRBJ2-2; maybe TRBD1 (6 bases). Trimming shortened V by 5 bases and J by 0 bases, and 10 bases separated the two germline ends. The CDR3 has 15 amino acids. Germline V gives CDR1 SEHNR, CDR2 FQNEAQ (reference sequence). The CDR3 loop is CASSLRQANTGELFF. The CDR3 DNA is TGTGCCAGCAGCCTAAGACAGGCGAACACCGGGGAGCTGTTTTTT.

This chain joins TRBV7-2 and TRBJ2-1, with D perhaps assigned TRBD1 or TRBD2 (5 bases each). The DNA end is more similar to TRBJ2-3, so the J call may be wrong. The CDR3 runs to 15 residues. In germline, CDR1 is SGHTA, CDR2 FQGNSA. The CDR3 DNA reads as TGTGCCTCGGGGCATCGGGGTGTCAAGACAGATGAGCAGTATTTT. Its protein is CASGHRGVKTDEQYF.

About this clonotype itself: A junction boundary mismatches the germline segment, possibly from a read error. The chain couples TRBV7-2 to TRBJ2-3; D may be TRBD2 (7 bases). The CDR3 has 15 amino acids. Germline-derived CDR1 and CDR2 are SGHTA and FQGNSA. CDR3 residues: CGGGTGARSAETQYF. The CDR3 DNA follows: TGTGGCGGGGGCACCGGGGCCCGCTCGGCAGAGACGCAGTATTTC.